This is a list of T cell receptor beta chains from one sample in a study of beta chain features in type 1 diabetes. Using immunoSEQ multiplex PCR, the repertoire was profiled, and TCRdb retains in-frame clones only, with some absent. The sample lists around 450,000 clones, roughly 10% occurring once. Specimen: naive CD4+ T cells from blood. These receptors came from a woman aged 18-30 years in good health. Each CDR3 is given with its conserved first and last residue. The order of the fields is clone size, V gene, D gene, J gene, CDR3 protein, CDR3 DNA. A D gene is named only where the DNA matches it firmly. Not every row has a clone size; where given, it reads once, few, many or a size class.

size: few
V: TRBV11-2
D: -
J: TRBJ1-1
CDR3: CASSLTGRVVVTEAFF
DNA: TGTGCCAGCAGCTTAACGGGACGGGTAGTGGTCACTGAAGCTTTCTTT

size: few
V: TRBV2
D: -
J: TRBJ1-1
CDR3: CASRITEAFF
DNA: TGTGCCAGCAGAATCACTGAAGCTTTCTTT

size: -
V: TRBV2
D: -
J: TRBJ2-1
CDR3: CASSGRSEQFF
DNA: TGTGCCAGCAGTGGGCGGAGTGAGCAGTTCTTC

size: few
V: TRBV29-1
D: -
J: TRBJ1-5
CDR3: CSVVTGLGQPQHF
DNA: TGCAGCGTCGTTACAGGGCTAGGTCAGCCCCAGCATTTT

size: few
V: TRBV15
D: -
J: TRBJ2-1
CDR3: CATSTGDREHEQFF
DNA: TGTGCCACCAGCACGGGAGACAGGGAGCATGAGCAGTTCTTC

size: few
V: TRBV15
D: TRBD2
J: TRBJ2-5
CDR3: CATSRESQRELKTQYF
DNA: TGTGCCACCAGCAGAGAGAGTCAGCGGGAGTTGAAGACCCAGTACTTC

size: -
V: TRBV6-1
D: -
J: TRBJ1-5
CDR3: CASSASGLYSNQPQHF
DNA: TGTGCCAGCAGTGCCTCGGGGCTCTATAGCAATCAGCCCCAGCATTTT

size: many
V: TRBV29-1
D: TRBD2
J: TRBJ2-3
CDR3: CSVNGLAGPTDTQYF
DNA: TGCAGCGTCAACGGACTAGCGGGACCCACAGATACGCAGTATTTT

size: -
V: TRBV7-9
D: -
J: TRBJ1-2
CDR3: CASSLEARTYGYTF
DNA: TGTGCCAGCAGCTTAGAGGCCCGGACCTATGGCTACACCTTC

size: few
V: TRBV5-6
D: TRBD2
J: TRBJ2-1
CDR3: CASSPLAGGRPEQFF
DNA: TGTGCCAGCAGTCCACTAGCGGGAGGGCGGCCTGAGCAGTTCTTC

size: -
V: TRBV5-1
D: -
J: TRBJ2-5
CDR3: CASSQTGYQETQYF
DNA: TGCGCCAGCAGCCAAACAGGGTACCAAGAGACCCAGTACTTC

size: -
V: TRBV7-3
D: -
J: TRBJ2-5
CDR3: CASSLRGVQETQYF
DNA: TGTGCCAGCAGCCTCAGGGGAGTCCAAGAGACCCAGTACTTC

size: -
V: TRBV7-8
D: -
J: TRBJ1-4
CDR3: CASSLNWDRGREKLFF
DNA: TGTGCCAGCAGCCTTAACTGGGACCGGGGCAGGGAAAAACTGTTTTTT

size: -
V: TRBV6-5
D: -
J: TRBJ2-7
CDR3: CASSYPYYEQYF
DNA: TGTGCCAGCAGTTACCCATACTACGAGCAGTACTTC

size: -
V: TRBV9
D: -
J: TRBJ2-1
CDR3: CASSVRVDNEQFF
DNA: TGTGCCAGCAGCGTGCGCGTAGACAATGAGCAGTTCTTC

size: -
V: TRBV9
D: -
J: TRBJ1-2
CDR3: CASTPIGGGPYGYTF
DNA: TGTGCCAGCACCCCGATTGGAGGGGGACCCTATGGCTACACCTTC

size: -
V: TRBV9
D: -
J: TRBJ1-1
CDR3: CASSARGVDIGTEAFF
DNA: TGTGCCAGCAGCGCCCGCGGTGTGGACATTGGCACTGAAGCTTTCTTT

size: -
V: TRBV5-6
D: -
J: TRBJ2-5
CDR3: CASSVRDRQETQYF
DNA: TGTGCCAGCAGCGTGCGGGACAGACAAGAGACCCAGTACTTC

size: -
V: TRBV4-2
D: -
J: TRBJ1-6
CDR3: CASSPGLGSPLHF
DNA: TGTGCCAGCAGCCCGGGATTGGGATCACCCCTCCACTTT

size: few
V: TRBV14
D: TRBD1
J: TRBJ2-7
CDR3: CASSPPTGGWDEQYF
DNA: TGTGCCAGCAGCCCCCCGACAGGGGGTTGGGACGAGCAGTACTTC

size: -
V: TRBV9
D: TRBD2
J: TRBJ2-2
CDR3: CASSSSGGSTGELFF
DNA: TGTGCCAGCAGCTCCAGCGGGGGCAGCACCGGGGAGCTGTTTTTT

size: few
V: TRBV25-1
D: -
J: TRBJ2-5
CDR3: CASSDDRAGGQETQYF
DNA: TGTGCCAGCAGTGACGACAGGGCGGGGGGCCAAGAGACCCAGTACTTC

size: -
V: TRBV7-9
D: TRBD2
J: TRBJ2-7
CDR3: CASSFSGRDYEQYF
DNA: TGTGCCAGCAGCTTTAGCGGGAGGGACTACGAGCAGTACTTC

size: few
V: TRBV30
D: TRBD2
J: TRBJ2-1
CDR3: CAWTAGGSSYNEQFF
DNA: TGTGCCTGGACGGCGGGAGGTAGCTCCTACAATGAGCAGTTCTTC

size: -
V: TRBV25-1
D: -
J: TRBJ1-4
CDR3: CASSDEYVLEGNEKLFF
DNA: TGTGCCAGCAGTGACGAATACGTTTTGGAGGGTAATGAAAAACTGTTTTTT

size: -
V: TRBV29-1
D: -
J: TRBJ1-5
CDR3: CSVTEFNQPQHF
DNA: TGCAGCGTTACGGAGTTCAATCAGCCCCAGCATTTT

size: few
V: TRBV10-3
D: TRBD1
J: TRBJ2-7
CDR3: CAIRQTGGRYEQYF
DNA: TGTGCCATCAGACAGACAGGGGGACGCTACGAGCAGTACTTC

size: -
V: TRBV29-1
D: TRBD1
J: TRBJ1-2
CDR3: CSVAPGQGNGYTF
DNA: TGCAGCGTCGCTCCGGGACAGGGTAATGGCTACACCTTC

size: -
V: TRBV7-6
D: TRBD1
J: TRBJ1-3
CDR3: CASARDRGSSGNTIYF
DNA: TGTGCCAGCGCCCGGGACAGGGGCTCCTCTGGAAACACCATATATTTT

size: -
V: TRBV19
D: TRBD1
J: TRBJ2-7
CDR3: CASGTGNSYEQYF
DNA: TGTGCCAGCGGGACAGGGAACTCCTACGAGCAGTACTTC

size: few
V: TRBV5-4
D: -
J: TRBJ2-5
CDR3: CASSVGTPQETQYF
DNA: TGTGCCAGCAGCGTCGGGACACCTCAAGAGACCCAGTACTTC

size: -
V: TRBV7-7
D: TRBD2
J: TRBJ2-5
CDR3: CASSQGGQETQYF
DNA: TGTGCTAGCAGCCAGGGAGGGCAAGAGACCCAGTACTTC

size: -
V: TRBV5-6
D: -
J: TRBJ2-2
CDR3: CASSFLYGTGELFF
DNA: TGTGCCAGCAGCTTCCTGTATGGTACCGGGGAGCTGTTTTTT

size: many
V: TRBV4-3
D: -
J: TRBJ2-3
CDR3: CASSRRPRDPTSTDTQYF
DNA: TGCGCCAGCAGCCGGCGCCCGCGGGATCCCACTAGCACAGATACGCAGTATTTT

size: few
V: TRBV7-9
D: -
J: TRBJ1-1
CDR3: CASSFIGKNTEAFF
DNA: TGTGCCAGCAGCTTCATAGGGAAGAACACTGAAGCTTTCTTT

size: few
V: TRBV28
D: TRBD1
J: TRBJ2-3
CDR3: CATVRGTDTQYF
DNA: TGTGCCACCGTCAGGGGGACAGATACGCAGTATTTT

size: few
V: TRBV5-1
D: -
J: TRBJ2-7
CDR3: CASSRDQNYRQQYF
DNA: TGCGCCAGCAGCAGAGACCAGAACTACCGTCAGCAGTACTTC

size: -
V: TRBV5-1
D: -
J: TRBJ2-1
CDR3: CASSALQRYPTYNEQFF
DNA: TGCGCCAGCAGCGCACTACAGCGCTACCCAACATACAATGAGCAGTTCTTC

size: -
V: TRBV20-1
D: TRBD1
J: TRBJ1-2
CDR3: CSVTGQGSRTF
DNA: TGCAGTGTAACCGGACAGGGATCGAGAACCTTC

size: -
V: TRBV9
D: TRBD1
J: TRBJ2-3
CDR3: CASSPRRGLGDTQYF
DNA: TGTGCCAGCAGCCCTCGCAGGGGGCTTGGGGATACGCAGTATTTT

size: -
V: TRBV20-1
D: -
J: TRBJ1-4
CDR3: CSAIKNEKLFF
DNA: TGCAGTGCTATTAAAAACGAAAAACTGTTTTTT

size: few
V: TRBV10-3
D: -
J: TRBJ2-7
CDR3: CAISFGNEQYF
DNA: TGTGCCATCAGTTTCGGGAACGAGCAGTACTTC

size: few
V: TRBV6-5
D: TRBD1
J: TRBJ2-3
CDR3: CASSPGTGATQYF
DNA: TGTGCCAGCAGTCCCGGGACAGGAGCAACGCAGTATTTT

size: -
V: TRBV29-1
D: TRBD1
J: TRBJ1-1
CDR3: CSVVGTGIEAFF
DNA: TGCAGCGTTGTAGGGACAGGAATTGAAGCTTTCTTT

size: few
V: TRBV7-3
D: TRBD1
J: TRBJ1-2
CDR3: CASSALDRDLYGYTF
DNA: TGTGCCAGCAGCGCCCTGGACAGGGATTTGTATGGCTACACCTTC

size: -
V: TRBV4-3
D: TRBD1
J: TRBJ1-2
CDR3: CASSQRTGTLYGYTF
DNA: TGCGCCAGCAGCCAACGGACAGGGACTTTGTACGGCTACACCTTC

size: -
V: TRBV2
D: TRBD1
J: TRBJ2-5
CDR3: CASEQDRASGTQYF
DNA: TGTGCCAGTGAACAGGACAGGGCTTCAGGGACCCAGTACTTC

size: -
V: TRBV18
D: -
J: TRBJ2-1
CDR3: CASSEGSISAPYNEQFF
DNA: TGTGCCAGCTCGGAGGGATCGATCTCAGCTCCCTACAATGAGCAGTTCTTC